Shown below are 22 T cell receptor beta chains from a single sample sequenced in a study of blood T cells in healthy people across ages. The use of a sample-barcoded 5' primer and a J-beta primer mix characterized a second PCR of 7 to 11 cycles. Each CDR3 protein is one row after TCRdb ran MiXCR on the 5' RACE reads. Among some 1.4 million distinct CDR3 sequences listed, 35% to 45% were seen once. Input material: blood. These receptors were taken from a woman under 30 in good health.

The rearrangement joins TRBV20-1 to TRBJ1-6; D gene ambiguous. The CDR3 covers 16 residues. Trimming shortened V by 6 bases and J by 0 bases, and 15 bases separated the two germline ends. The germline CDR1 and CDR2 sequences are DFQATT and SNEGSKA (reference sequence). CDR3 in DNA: TGCAGTGCCAAGGACGGCTTGAGCTCCTATAATTCACCCCTCCACTTT. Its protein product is CSAKDGLSSYNSPLHF.

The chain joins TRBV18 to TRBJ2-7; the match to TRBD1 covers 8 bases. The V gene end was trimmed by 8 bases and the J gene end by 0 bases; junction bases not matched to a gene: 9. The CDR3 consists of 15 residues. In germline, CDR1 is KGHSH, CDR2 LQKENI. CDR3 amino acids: CASGRTGRDSYEQYF. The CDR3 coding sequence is TGTGCCAGCGGACGGACAGGGAGAGACTCCTACGAGCAGTACTTC.

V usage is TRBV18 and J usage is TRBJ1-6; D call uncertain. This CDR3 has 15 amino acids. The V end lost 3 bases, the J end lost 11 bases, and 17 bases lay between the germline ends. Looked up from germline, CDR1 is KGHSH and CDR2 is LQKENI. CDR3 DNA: TGTGCCAGCTCACCTAAGGACTTCCCCCCGGCACCCCTCCACTTT. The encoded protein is CASSPKDFPPAPLHF.

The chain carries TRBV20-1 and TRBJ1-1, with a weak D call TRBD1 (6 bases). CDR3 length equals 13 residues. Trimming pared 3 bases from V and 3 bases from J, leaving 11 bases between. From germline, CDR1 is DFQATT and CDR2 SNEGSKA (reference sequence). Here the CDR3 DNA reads TGCAGTGCTAGGGGGGACACCGACACTGAAGCTTTCTTT. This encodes CSARGDTDTEAFF.

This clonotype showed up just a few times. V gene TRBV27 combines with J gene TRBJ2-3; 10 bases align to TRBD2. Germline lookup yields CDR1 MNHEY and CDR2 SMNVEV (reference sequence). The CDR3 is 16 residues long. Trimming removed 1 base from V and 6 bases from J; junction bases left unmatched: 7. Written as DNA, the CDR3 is TGTGCCAGCAGTTTATTACCGGGACTAGCGTTTGATACGCAGTATTTT. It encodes CASSLLPGLAFDTQYF.

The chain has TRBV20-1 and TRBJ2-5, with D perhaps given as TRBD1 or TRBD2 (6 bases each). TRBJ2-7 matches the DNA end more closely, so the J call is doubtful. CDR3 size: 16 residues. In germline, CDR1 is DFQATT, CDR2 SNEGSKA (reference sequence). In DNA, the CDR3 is TGCAGTGCTAGAGATCGTGAATTACGGGGGCCTGACGAGCAGTACTTC. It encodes CSARDRELRGPDEQYF.

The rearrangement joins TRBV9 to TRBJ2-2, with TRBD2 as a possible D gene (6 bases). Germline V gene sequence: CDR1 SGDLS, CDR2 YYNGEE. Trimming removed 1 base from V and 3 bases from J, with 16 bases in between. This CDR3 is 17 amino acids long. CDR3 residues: CASSVIAGGSDTGELFF. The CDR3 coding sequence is TGTGCCAGCAGCGTAATCGCCGGGGGTTCCGACACCGGGGAGCTGTTTTTT. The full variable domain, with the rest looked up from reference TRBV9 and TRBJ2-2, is DSGVTQTPKHLITATGQRVTLRCSPRSGDLSVYWYQQSLDQGLQFLIQYYNGEERAKGNILERFSAQQFPDLHSELNLSSLELGDSALYFCASSVIAGGSDTGELFFGEGSRLTVL.

The CDR3 spells CASRSAGSSYNEQYF. CDR3 DNA: TGTGCCAGCAGATCAGCGGGGAGCTCCTACAATGAGCAGTACTTC. The V gene is TRBV12-3 or TRBV12-4, the J gene TRBJ2-1, with TRBD2 matching 7 bases. The DNA matches TRBJ2-7 better at its end, which makes the J call doubtful. CDR3 length: 15 amino acids.

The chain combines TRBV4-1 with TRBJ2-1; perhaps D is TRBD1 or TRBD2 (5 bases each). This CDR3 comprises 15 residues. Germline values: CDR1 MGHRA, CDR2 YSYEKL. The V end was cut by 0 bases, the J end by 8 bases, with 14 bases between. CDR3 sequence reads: CASSQDMGPGDEQFF. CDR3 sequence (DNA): TGCGCCAGCAGCCAAGATATGGGACCGGGCGATGAGCAGTTCTTC.

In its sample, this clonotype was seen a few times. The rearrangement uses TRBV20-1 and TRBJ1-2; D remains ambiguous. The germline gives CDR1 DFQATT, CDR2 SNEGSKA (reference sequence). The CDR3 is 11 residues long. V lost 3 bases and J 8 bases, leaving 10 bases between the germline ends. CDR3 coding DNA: TGCAGTGCTAGCCTTCAGTTGGGCTACACCTTC. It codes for CSASLQLGYTF.

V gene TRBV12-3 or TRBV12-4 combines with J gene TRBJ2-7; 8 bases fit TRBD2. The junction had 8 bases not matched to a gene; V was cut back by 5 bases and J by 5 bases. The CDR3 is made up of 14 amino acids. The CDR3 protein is CASSTSGSPHEQYF. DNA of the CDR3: TGTGCCAGCAGTACGAGCGGGAGCCCCCACGAGCAGTACTTC.

The DNA for the CDR3 is TGTGCCAGCAGTTCCAGACTAGCGGGGGCCAATGAGCAGTTCTTC. Protein sequence: CASSSRLAGANEQFF. V usage is TRBV12-3 or TRBV12-4 and J usage is TRBJ2-1, with 12 positions matching TRBD2. The CDR3 covers 15 residues. J gave up 6 bases and V 4 bases, and 4 bases lay outside the gene matches.

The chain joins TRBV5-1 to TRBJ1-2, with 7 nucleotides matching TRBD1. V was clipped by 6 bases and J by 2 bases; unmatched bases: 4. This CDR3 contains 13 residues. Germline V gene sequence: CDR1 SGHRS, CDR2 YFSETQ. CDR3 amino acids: CASTTGANYGYTF. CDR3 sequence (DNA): TGCGCCAGCACAACAGGGGCAAACTATGGCTACACCTTC. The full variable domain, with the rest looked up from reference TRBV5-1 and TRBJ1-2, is KAGVTQTPRYLIKTRGQQVTLSCSPISGHRSVSWYQQTPGQGLQFLFEYFSETQRNKGNFPGRFSGRQFSNSRSEMNVSTLELGDSALYLCASTTGANYGYTFGSGTRLTVV.

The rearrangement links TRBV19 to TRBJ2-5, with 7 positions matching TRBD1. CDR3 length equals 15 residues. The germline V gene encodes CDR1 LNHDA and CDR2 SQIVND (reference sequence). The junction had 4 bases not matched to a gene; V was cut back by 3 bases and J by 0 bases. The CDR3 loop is CASSIPGQDQETQYF. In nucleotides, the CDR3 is TGTGCCAGTAGTATTCCTGGACAGGACCAAGAGACCCAGTACTTC.

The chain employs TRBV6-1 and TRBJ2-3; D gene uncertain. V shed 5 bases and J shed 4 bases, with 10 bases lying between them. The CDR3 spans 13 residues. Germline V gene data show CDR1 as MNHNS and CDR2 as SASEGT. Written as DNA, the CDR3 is TGTGCCAGCAGTCACCAGCCGCCAGATACGCAGTATTTT. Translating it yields CASSHQPPDTQYF.

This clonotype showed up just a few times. In nucleotides, the CDR3 is TGTGCCAGCAGGATACAGGGGGCGTCTAGGGAGCAGTACTTC. It is translated as CASRIQGASREQYF. V and J are TRBV27 and TRBJ2-7; 9 bases agree with TRBD1. The CDR3 is 14 residues long. Germline trimming cut 6 bases from V and 7 bases from J; bases unmatched to any gene: 10. Germline CDR1 and CDR2: MNHEY and SMNVEV (reference sequence).

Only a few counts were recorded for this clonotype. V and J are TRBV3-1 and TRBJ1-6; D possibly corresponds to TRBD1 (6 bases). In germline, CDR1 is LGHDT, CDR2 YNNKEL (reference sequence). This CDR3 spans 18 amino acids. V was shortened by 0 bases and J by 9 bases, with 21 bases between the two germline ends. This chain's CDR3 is CASSQDELGGGLGSPLHF. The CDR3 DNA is TGTGCCAGCAGCCAAGATGAACTCGGAGGGGGGCTGGGTTCACCCCTCCACTTT.

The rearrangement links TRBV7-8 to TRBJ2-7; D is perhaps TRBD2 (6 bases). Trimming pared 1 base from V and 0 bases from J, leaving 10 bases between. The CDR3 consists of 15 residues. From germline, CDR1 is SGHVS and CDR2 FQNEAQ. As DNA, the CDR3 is TGTGCCAGCAGCTTAGATGGGGGGTTCTCCTACGAGCAGTACTTC. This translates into CASSLDGGFSYEQYF.

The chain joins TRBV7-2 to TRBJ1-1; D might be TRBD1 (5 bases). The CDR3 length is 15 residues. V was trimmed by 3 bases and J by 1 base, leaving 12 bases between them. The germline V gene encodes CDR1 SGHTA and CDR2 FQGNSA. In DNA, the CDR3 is TGTGCCAGCAGCTTCTCGGCCGGGGGGAACACTGAAGCTTTCTTT. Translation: CASSFSAGGNTEAFF.

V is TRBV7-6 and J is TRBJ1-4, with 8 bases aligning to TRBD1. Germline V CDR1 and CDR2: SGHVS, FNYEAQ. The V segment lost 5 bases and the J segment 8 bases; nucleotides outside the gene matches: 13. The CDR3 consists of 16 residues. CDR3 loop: CASSRISTGAGEKLFF. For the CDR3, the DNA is TGTGCCAGCAGCCGGATTTCGACAGGGGCGGGCGAAAAACTGTTTTTT.

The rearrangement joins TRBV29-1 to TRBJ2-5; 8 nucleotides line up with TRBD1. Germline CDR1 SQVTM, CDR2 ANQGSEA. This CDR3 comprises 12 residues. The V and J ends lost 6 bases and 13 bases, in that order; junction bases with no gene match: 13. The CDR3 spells CSVVSDRERGYF. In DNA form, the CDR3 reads TGCAGCGTGGTTTCGGACAGGGAGAGAGGGTACTTC.

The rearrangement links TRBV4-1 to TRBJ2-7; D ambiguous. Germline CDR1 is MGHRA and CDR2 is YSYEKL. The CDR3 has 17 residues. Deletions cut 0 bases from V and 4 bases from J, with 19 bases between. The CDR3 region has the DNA TGCGCCAGCAGCCAAGATCCCGGGCATGGATTCATTTACGAGCAGTACTTC. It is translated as CASSQDPGHGFIYEQYF.